This TCR beta chain was captured by sequencing in a study of blood T cell repertoires in COVID-19. Study-wide context: Acute and convalescent COVID-19 specimens originated in the United States, Italy and Spain. From T cells, B-cell-depleted T cells, or PBMCs came the material, which was cDNA or gDNA.

As handled by the study authors: It was from reference gene primer amplification that nucleated cell counts were estimated. Here immunoSEQ multiplex PCR was the method, and the copy in TCRdb shows in-frame clones only, minus some. V and J calls plus clone size are reproduced from that table; the DNA served to infer D and trimming. The sample consists of approximately 160,000 clones, approximately 86% of them appearing once. This clone was counted a few times. The receptor's source is a man between 45 and 60 years old with active or convalescent COVID-19. The sample was peripheral blood.

The CDR3 bases are TGTGCCAGCAGCGTAGTTCGAGCGGGGGAAACCGGGGAGCTGTTTTTT. This translates into CASSVVRAGETGELFF. The gene calls are TRBV9 and TRBJ2-2; 8 bases agree with TRBD2. Germline V gene data show CDR1 as SGDLS and CDR2 as YYNGEE. This CDR3 region has 16 residues. V dropped 0 bases and J dropped 5; count of bases not matched to a gene: 6.